This T cell receptor beta chain was recovered during a study of shared clonotypes between healthy human individuals. Across the study: Aged between 18 and 49, the donors were two women and three men.

For each subset, genomic DNA was distributed in equal portions over several immunoSEQ plates. The repertoire was sequenced with immunoSEQ multiplex PCR; TCRdb's copy has only in-frame clones and lacks some. The table shows 950,000 to 1,100,000 clones, with around three quarters occurring only once. Whole-study findings and limits: Rarefaction curves obtained for sorted subsets showed sequencing incomplete despite large depth. Enrolling few donors narrowed the genetic and exposure-history diversity that was represented.

In the case of this clone: As yet, its antigen is unknown.

V was shortened by 5 bases and J by 6 bases, with 20 bases between the two germline ends. Looked up from germline, CDR1 is SNHLY and CDR2 is FYNNEI. The CDR3 is made up of 15 amino acids. The TCR sequence derives from a man between 18 and 35 years old in good health. Some clones in this sample may be carry-over from other donors' samples. This chain joins TRBV2 and TRBJ2-7; tentatively, D is TRBD1 (5 bases). The specimen sequenced was memory CD4+ T cells from PBMCs. Subset noted: CD45RA-negative fraction. The CDR3 bases are TGTGCCAGCAGTTCGACGGACCGAGTGGGGCTCGAGCAGTACTTC. Amino acid sequence: CASSSTDRVGLEQYF.